The present entry profiles one T cell receptor (beta chain) with its context. This CDR3 has 13 residues. This sample is drawn from a study of blood T cell repertoires in COVID-19. Looking at the study overall: Acute and convalescent COVID-19 samples came from the United States, Italy and Spain. Nucleic acid was either cDNA or gDNA, and it came from T cells, B-cell-depleted T cells, or PBMCs.

In the authors' workflow: Estimation of nucleated cell counts relied on the amplification of reference gene primers. Clones were sequenced by immunoSEQ multiplex PCR, and TCRdb holds only the in-frame ones, with some missing. V and J calls and clone size are those listed in that table; D and trimming were worked out from the DNA. The sample shows under 55,000 clones, around nine tenths of them seen only once. The sequence derives from a human donor in a cohort sampled during active COVID-19. Sequencing was carried out using peripheral blood. This chain connects TRBV21-1 to TRBJ2-5; the D call TRBD2 from the table was never checked on the DNA. TRBV21-1 is flagged as a pseudogene. CDR3 nucleotide sequence: TGTGCCAGCAGCTCCAGAGGAGATTGGACCCAGTACTTC. Amino acid sequence: CASSSRGDWTQYF.